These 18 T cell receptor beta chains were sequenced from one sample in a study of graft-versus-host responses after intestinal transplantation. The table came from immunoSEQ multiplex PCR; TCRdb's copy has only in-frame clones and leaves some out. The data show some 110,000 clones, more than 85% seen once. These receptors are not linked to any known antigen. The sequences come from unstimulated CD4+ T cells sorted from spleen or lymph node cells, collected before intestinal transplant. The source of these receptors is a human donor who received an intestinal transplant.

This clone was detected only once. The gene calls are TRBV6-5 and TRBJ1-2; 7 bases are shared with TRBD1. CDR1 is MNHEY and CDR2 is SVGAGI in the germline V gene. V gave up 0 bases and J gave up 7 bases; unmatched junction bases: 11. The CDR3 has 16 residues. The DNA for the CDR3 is TGTGCCAGCAGTTACTCGCGACCACAGGGGCCGAGTGGCTACACCTTC. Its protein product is CASSYSRPQGPSGYTF.

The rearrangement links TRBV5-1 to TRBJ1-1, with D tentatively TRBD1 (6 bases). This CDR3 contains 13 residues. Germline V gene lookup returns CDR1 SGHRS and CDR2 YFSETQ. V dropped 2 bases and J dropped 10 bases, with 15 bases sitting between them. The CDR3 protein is CASSLLQGMRAFF. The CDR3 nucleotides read TGCGCCAGCAGCTTATTACAGGGAATGCGAGCTTTCTTT.

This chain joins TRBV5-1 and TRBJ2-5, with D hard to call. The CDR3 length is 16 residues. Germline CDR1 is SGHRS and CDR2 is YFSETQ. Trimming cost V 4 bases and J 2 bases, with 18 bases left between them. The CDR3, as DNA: TGCGCCAGCAGCCTGGCTTCGGGCCCTCCTCAAGAGACCCAGTACTTC. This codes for CASSLASGPPQETQYF.

This chain's CDR3 is CASSTRTGPVGYEQYF. As DNA, the CDR3 is TGTGCCAGTAGTACCCGGACAGGGCCGGTGGGTTACGAGCAGTACTTC. The chain combines TRBV19 with TRBJ2-7; 8 positions match TRBD1. Germline CDR1 reads LNHDA; CDR2 reads SQIVND (reference sequence). The CDR3 has 16 amino acids. The V gene end was trimmed by 4 bases and the J gene end by 4 bases; junction bases not matched to a gene: 12.

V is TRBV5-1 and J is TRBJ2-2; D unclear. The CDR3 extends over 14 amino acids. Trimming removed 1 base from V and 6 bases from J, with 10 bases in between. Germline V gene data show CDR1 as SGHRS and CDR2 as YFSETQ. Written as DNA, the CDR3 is TGCGCCAGCAGCTTGTCATGGCGGCCCGGGGAGCTGTTTTTT. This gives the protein CASSLSWRPGELFF.

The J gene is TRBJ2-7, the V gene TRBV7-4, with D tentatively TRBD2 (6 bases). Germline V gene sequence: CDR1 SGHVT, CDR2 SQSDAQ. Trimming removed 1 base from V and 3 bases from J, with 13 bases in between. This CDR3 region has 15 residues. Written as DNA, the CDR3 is TGTGCCAGCAGCTTAGTAGCGGTGCTCTACTACGAGCAGTACTTC. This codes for CASSLVAVLYYEQYF.

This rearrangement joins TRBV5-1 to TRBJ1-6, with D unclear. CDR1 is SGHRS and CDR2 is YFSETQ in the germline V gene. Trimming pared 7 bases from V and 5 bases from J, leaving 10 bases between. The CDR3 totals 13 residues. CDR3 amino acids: CASAVGNNSPLHF. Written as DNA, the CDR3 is TGCGCCAGCGCGGTGGGGAATAATTCACCCCTCCACTTT. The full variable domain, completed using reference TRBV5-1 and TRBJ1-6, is KAGVTQTPRYLIKTRGQQVTLSCSPISGHRSVSWYQQTPGQGLQFLFEYFSETQRNKGNFPGRFSGRQFSNSRSEMNVSTLELGDSALYLCASAVGNNSPLHFGNGTRLTVT.

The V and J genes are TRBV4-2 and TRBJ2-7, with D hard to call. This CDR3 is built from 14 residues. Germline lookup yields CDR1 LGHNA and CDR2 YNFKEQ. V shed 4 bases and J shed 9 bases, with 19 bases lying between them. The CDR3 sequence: CASSPASSGLGQYF. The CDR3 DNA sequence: TGTGCCAGCAGCCCAGCCTCGTCAGGTTTGGGGCAGTACTTC.

CDR3 DNA sequence: TGTGCCAGCAGCTCATACTCTAGCGGGAGTAGCCACGAGCAGTACTTC. It codes for CASSSYSSGSSHEQYF. The rearrangement links TRBV7-6 to TRBJ2-7, with TRBD2 matching 10 bases. The V and J ends lost 4 bases and 5 bases, in that order; junction bases with no gene match: 11. Germline V lookup: CDR1 SGHVS, CDR2 FNYEAQ. The CDR3 extends over 16 amino acids.

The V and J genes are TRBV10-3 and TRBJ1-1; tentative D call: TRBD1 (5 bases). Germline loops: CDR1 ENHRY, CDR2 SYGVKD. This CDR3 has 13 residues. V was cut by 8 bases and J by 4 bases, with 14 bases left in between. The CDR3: CAIAWEGSTEAFF. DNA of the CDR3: TGTGCCATCGCTTGGGAGGGGTCCACTGAAGCTTTCTTT.

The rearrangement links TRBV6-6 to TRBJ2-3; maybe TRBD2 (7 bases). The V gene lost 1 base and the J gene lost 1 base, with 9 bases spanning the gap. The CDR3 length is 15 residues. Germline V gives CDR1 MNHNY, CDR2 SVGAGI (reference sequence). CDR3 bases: TGTGCCAGCAGTTACTTAGGGGGGGGCACAGATACGCAGTATTTT. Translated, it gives CASSYLGGGTDTQYF.

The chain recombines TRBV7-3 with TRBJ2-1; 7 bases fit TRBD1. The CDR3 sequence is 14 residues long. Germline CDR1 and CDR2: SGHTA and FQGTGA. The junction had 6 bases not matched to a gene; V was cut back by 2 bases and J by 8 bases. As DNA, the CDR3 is TGTGCCAGCAGCTTAGGGACAGTCAGGGATGAGCAGTTCTTC. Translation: CASSLGTVRDEQFF.

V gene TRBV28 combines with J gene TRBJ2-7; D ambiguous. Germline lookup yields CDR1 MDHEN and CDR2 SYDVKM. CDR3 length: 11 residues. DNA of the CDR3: TGTGCTTCCACCGGCAGCTACGAGCAGTACTTC. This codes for CASTGSYEQYF.

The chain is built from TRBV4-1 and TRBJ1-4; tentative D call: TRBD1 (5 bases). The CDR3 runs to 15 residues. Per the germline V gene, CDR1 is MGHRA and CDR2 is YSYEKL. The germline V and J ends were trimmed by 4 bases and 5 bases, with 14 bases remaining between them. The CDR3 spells CASSPGTELNEKLFF. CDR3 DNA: TGCGCCAGCAGCCCCGGGACTGAATTAAATGAAAAACTGTTTTTT.

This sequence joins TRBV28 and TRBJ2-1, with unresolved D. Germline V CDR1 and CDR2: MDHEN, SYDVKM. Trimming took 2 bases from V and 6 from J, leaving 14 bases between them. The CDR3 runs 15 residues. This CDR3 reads CASSLDQRASNEQFF. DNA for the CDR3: TGTGCCAGCAGTTTAGATCAAAGGGCCTCCAATGAGCAGTTCTTC.

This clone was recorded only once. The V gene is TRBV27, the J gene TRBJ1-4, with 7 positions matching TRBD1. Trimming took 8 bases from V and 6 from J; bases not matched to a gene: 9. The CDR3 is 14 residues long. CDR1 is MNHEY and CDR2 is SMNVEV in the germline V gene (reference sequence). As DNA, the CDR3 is TGTGCCAGCCGCTGGGACCAGGGGGATGAAAAACTGTTTTTT. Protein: CASRWDQGDEKLFF.

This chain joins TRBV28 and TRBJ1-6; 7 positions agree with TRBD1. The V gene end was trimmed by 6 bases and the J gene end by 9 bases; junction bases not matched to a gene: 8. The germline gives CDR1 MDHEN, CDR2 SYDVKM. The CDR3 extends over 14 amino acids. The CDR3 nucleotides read TGTGCCAGCAGCTCCGACAGGGTCTCTTCACCCCTCCACTTT. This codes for CASSSDRVSSPLHF.

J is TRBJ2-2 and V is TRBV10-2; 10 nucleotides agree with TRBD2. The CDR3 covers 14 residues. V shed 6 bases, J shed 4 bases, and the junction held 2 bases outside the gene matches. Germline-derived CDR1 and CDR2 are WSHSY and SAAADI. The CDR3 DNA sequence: TGCGCCAGCAGAGGACTAGCGGCCACCGGGGAGCTGTTTTTT. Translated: CASRGLAATGELFF.